Listed here are 18 T cell receptor beta chains from one sample, sequenced in a study of control samples from healthy donors and cancer patients (dated by TCRdb to 2020 to 2022). Libraries were prepared through the immunoSEQ multiplex PCR assay. Here the immuneACCESS table is served through TCRdb, limited to in-frame sequences with V and J called. Missing clones are a known gap in these copies; in checked studies unresolved V genes cover under half, and the rest lacks a known reason. The sample yields around 140,000 clones; 92% were counted once. The ten largest clones take up about 2.2% of the sample. The material sequenced was blood. These receptors all come from a woman between 50 and 59 years old in good health.

V gene TRBV5-1 combines with J gene TRBJ1-4; D is unclear. The CDR3 consists of 14 residues. Germline V CDR1 and CDR2: SGHRS, YFSETQ. The V end was cut by 4 bases, the J end by 7 bases, with 14 bases between. The CDR3 protein is CASSPGQIGEKLFF. CDR3 coding DNA: TGCGCCAGCAGCCCTGGTCAAATCGGTGAAAAACTGTTTTTT.

This chain links TRBV5-4 with TRBJ2-3, with 10 bases aligning to TRBD2. The V gene end was trimmed by 4 bases and the J gene end by 1 base; junction bases not matched to a gene: 3. CDR3 length: 15 amino acids. Germline CDR1 and CDR2: SGHNT and YYREEE (reference sequence). The CDR3 spells CASSLTSGGTDTQYF. CDR3 bases: TGTGCCAGCAGCCTTACTAGCGGGGGCACAGATACGCAGTATTTT.

The chain couples TRBV18 to TRBJ2-5, with D maybe TRBD2 (6 bases). V was trimmed by 1 base and J by 2 bases, leaving 17 bases between them. Germline-derived CDR1 and CDR2 are KGHSH and LQKENI. This CDR3 is 17 amino acids long. The CDR3 protein is CASSPLQGEGLQETQYF. The CDR3 DNA reads TGTGCCAGCTCACCACTTCAGGGCGAGGGACTTCAAGAGACCCAGTACTTC.

The rearrangement links TRBV5-1 to TRBJ1-3; D is ambiguous. V was trimmed by 4 bases and J by 0 bases, leaving 11 bases between them. The CDR3 sequence is 15 residues long. Germline CDR1 and CDR2: SGHRS and YFSETQ. CDR3 loop: CASSAVAGSGNTIYF. Written as DNA, the CDR3 is TGCGCCAGCAGCGCCGTCGCGGGCTCTGGAAACACCATATATTTT.

CDR3 loop: CASSPSGGAYNEQFF. The CDR3 nucleotides are TGCGCCAGCAGCCCCAGCGGGGGCGCGTACAATGAGCAGTTCTTC. The V call is TRBV4-1, the J call TRBJ2-1; 8 bases are shared with TRBD2. V trimming: 4 bases; J trimming: 4 bases; junction bases outside the gene matches: 6. Germline loops: CDR1 MGHRA, CDR2 YSYEKL. CDR3 size: 15 residues.

This chain joins TRBV7-8 and TRBJ1-6; 8 nucleotides match TRBD1. The CDR3 spans 15 residues. Trimming took 3 bases from V and 7 from J; bases not matched to a gene: 5. Germline-derived CDR1 and CDR2 are SGHVS and FQNEAQ. The CDR3, as DNA: TGTGCCAGCAGCTTTGGACAGGGCCCGAATTCACCCCTCCACTTT. As protein: CASSFGQGPNSPLHF.

The rearrangement uses TRBV11-2 and TRBJ2-7, with TRBD1 matching 9 bases. The V gene end was trimmed by 4 bases and the J gene end by 9 bases; junction bases not matched to a gene: 16. From germline, CDR1 is SGHAT and CDR2 FQNNGV. The CDR3 contains 16 residues. The CDR3 DNA sequence: TGTGCCAGCAGCTCCGGGCCGGGACAGGGTACTCTAGGGCAGTACTTC. This gives the protein CASSSGPGQGTLGQYF. The whole variable domain, remainder taken from reference TRBV11-2 and TRBJ2-7, is EAGVAQSPRYKIIEKRQSVAFWCNPISGHATLYWYQQILGQGPKLLIQFQNNGVVDDSQLPKDRFSAERLKGVDSTLKIQPAKLEDSAVYLCASSSGPGQGTLGQYFGPGTRLTVT.

This clone was counted once. This rearrangement joins TRBV3-1 (or the pseudogene TRBV3-2) to TRBJ2-3; 8 bases agree with TRBD2. CDR1 LGHDT and CDR2 YNNKEL come from the germline V gene (reference sequence). The CDR3 length is 16 residues. Losses at the gene ends were 0 bases for V and 2 bases for J; bases not matched to a gene: 4. The CDR3 loop reads CASSQDAGGATDTQYF. In DNA form, the CDR3 reads TGTGCCAGCAGCCAAGATGCCGGGGGGGCCACAGATACGCAGTATTTT.

Here the CDR3 DNA reads TGTGCCAGCAGTGAAGGACGTGGGTCCGGGGAGCTGTTTTTT. Its translation is CASSEGRGSGELFF. V and J are TRBV2 and TRBJ2-2; D is undetermined. Trimming took 1 base from V and 6 from J, leaving 9 bases between them. The CDR3 loop spans 14 amino acids. CDR1 and CDR2 from the germline V gene are SNHLY and FYNNEI.

This clone has a handful of counts. This chain joins TRBV6-4 and TRBJ2-2; D gene ambiguous. V lost 0 bases and J lost 4, with 9 bases in between. This CDR3 spans 15 amino acids. Germline V gene data show CDR1 as MRHNA and CDR2 as SNTAGT. The CDR3 sequence: CASSDSYGPTGELFF. In DNA, the CDR3 is TGTGCCAGCAGTGACTCGTACGGTCCCACCGGGGAGCTGTTTTTT.

The chain uses TRBV5-1 and TRBJ2-7; no reliable D call. The germline V gene has CDR1 SGHRS and CDR2 YFSETQ. V was trimmed by 0 bases and J by 0 bases, leaving 7 bases between them. This CDR3 has 14 residues. The CDR3 DNA follows: TGCGCCAGCAGCTTGGCCATCGCCTCCTACGAGCAGTACTTC. Translation gives CASSLAIASYEQYF.

This sequence joins TRBV2 and TRBJ2-3; no firm D call. V dropped 7 bases and J dropped 4 bases, with 9 bases sitting between them. Germline loops: CDR1 SNHLY, CDR2 FYNNEI. The CDR3 is 12 amino acids. The CDR3 bases are TGTGCCAGCAATCTTGCGGCAGATACGCAGTATTTT. It specifies CASNLAADTQYF.

The genes are TRBV28 and TRBJ1-2; D gene uncertain. V gave up 3 bases and J gave up 4 bases, with 9 bases separating them. From germline, CDR1 is MDHEN and CDR2 SYDVKM. The CDR3 has 13 residues. The CDR3 reads CASSFVVPYGYTF. The CDR3 region has the DNA TGTGCCAGCAGTTTCGTTGTGCCCTATGGCTACACCTTC.

As regards this clone: The junction differs from germline at one of its ends, possibly a read error. This chain joins TRBV6-6 and TRBJ2-2, with D possibly called TRBD1 or TRBD2 (6 bases each). CDR3 length: 11 residues. Germline V gene lookup returns CDR1 MNHNY and CDR2 SVGAGI (reference sequence). The CDR3 reads CASSGGGELFF. The CDR3 DNA is TGTGCCAGCAGTGGGGGCGGGGAACTGTTTTTT.

The chain employs TRBV5-6 and TRBJ2-5, with D possibly called TRBD1 or TRBD2 (6 bases each). Looked up from germline, CDR1 is SGHDT and CDR2 is YYEEEE. Trimming left V 4 bases short and J 4 bases short, with 17 bases between. This CDR3 spans 15 amino acids. CDR3 DNA sequence: TGTGCCAGCAGCGGGGGGCCGGGGGCTGGAGAGACCCAGTACTTC. Translation gives CASSGGPGAGETQYF.

Comment on this clone: Because the CDR3's place on the DNA is in doubt, the DNA is left out and the CDR3 is given as listed by TCRdb. At the DNA level, this CDR3 is encoded by other sequences in the same sample as well. This chain connects TRBV2 to TRBJ2-2; the D segment call TRBD1 is taken from the table without a DNA check. The germline V gene encodes CDR1 SNHLY and CDR2 FYNNEI. The CDR3 is 15 amino acids in total, end residues counted. CDR3 residues: CASSLWGQGAGELFF.

This chain uses TRBV7-9 with TRBJ1-2, with 7 nucleotides matching TRBD1. V lost 5 bases, J lost 2 bases, and 2 bases stayed unmatched. This CDR3 has 13 amino acids. The V gene's germline CDR1 is SEHNR and CDR2 FQNEAQ (reference sequence). In DNA form, the CDR3 reads TGTGCCAGCAGCCGGGACAGCAACTATGGCTACACCTTC. Encoded protein: CASSRDSNYGYTF.

The chain has TRBV3-1 (or the pseudogene TRBV3-2) and TRBJ1-1, with unresolved D. The CDR3 is 18 amino acids. V was trimmed by 0 bases and J by 0 bases, leaving 17 bases between them. The germline gives CDR1 LGHDT, CDR2 YNNKEL (reference sequence). CDR3 amino acids: CASSQDREGPRLNTEAFF. CDR3 bases: TGTGCCAGCAGCCAAGATCGAGAAGGGCCTCGGCTGAACACTGAAGCTTTCTTT.